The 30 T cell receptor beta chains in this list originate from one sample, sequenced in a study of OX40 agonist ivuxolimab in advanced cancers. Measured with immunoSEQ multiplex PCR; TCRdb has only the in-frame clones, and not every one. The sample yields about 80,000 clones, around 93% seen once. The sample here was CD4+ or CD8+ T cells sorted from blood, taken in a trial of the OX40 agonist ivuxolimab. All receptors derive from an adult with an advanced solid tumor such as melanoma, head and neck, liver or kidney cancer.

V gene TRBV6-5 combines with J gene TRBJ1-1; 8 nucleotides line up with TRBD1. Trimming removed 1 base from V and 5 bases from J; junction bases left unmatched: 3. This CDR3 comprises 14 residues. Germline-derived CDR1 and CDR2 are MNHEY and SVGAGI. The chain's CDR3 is CASSYFQGATEAFF. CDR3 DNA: TGTGCCAGCAGTTACTTCCAGGGGGCGACTGAAGCTTTCTTT.

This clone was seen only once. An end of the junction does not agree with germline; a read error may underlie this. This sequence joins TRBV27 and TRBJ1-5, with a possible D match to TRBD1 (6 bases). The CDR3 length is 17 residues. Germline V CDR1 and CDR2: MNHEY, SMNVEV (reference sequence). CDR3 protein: CASSLSPGGGGNQPQHF. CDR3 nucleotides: TGTGCCAGCAGTCTATCCCCGGGGGGGGGCGGCAATCAGCCCCAGCATTTT.

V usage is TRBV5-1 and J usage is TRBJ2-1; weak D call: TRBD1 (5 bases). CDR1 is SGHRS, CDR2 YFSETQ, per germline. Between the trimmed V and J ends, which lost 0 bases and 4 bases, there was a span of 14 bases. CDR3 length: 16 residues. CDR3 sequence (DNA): TGCGCCAGCAGCTTGGCCTGGGGCGGAAGTTACAATGAGCAGTTCTTC. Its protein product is CASSLAWGGSYNEQFF.

The CDR3 nucleotides read TGTGCCAGCACTGGTCGACAGTTCTACCAAGAGACCCAGTACTTC. This encodes CASTGRQFYQETQYF. This chain uses TRBV6-1 with TRBJ2-5; tentative D call: TRBD1 (5 bases). The CDR3 contains 15 residues. V lost 7 bases to trimming and J lost 0 bases, with 15 bases between them. CDR1 and CDR2 (germline): MNHNS, SASEGT.

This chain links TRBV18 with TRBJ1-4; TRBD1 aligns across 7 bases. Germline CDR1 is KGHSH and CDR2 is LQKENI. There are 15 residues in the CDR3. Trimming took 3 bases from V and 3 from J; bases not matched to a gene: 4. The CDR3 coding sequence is TGTGCCAGCTCACCTTCCGGGACAGCTAATGAAAAACTGTTTTTT. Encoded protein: CASSPSGTANEKLFF.

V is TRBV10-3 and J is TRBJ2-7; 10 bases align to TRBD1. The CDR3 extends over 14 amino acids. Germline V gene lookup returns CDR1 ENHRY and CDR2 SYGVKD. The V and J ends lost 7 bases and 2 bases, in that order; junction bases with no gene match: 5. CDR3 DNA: TGTGCCATCAAGGGGGACAGGGGAACCTACGAGCAGTACTTC. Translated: CAIKGDRGTYEQYF.

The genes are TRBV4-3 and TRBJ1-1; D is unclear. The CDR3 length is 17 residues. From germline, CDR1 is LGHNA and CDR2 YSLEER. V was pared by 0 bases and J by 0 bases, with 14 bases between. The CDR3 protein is CASSQDYAASLNTEAFF. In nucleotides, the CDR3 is TGCGCCAGCAGCCAAGATTATGCGGCCAGTTTGAACACTGAAGCTTTCTTT.

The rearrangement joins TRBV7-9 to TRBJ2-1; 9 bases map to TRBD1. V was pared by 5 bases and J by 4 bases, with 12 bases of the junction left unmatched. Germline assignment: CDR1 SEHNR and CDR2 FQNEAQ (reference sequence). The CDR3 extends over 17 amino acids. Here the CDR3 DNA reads TGTGCCAGCAGCCCACCCCCGGGACAGGGACTGTACAATGAGCAGTTCTTC. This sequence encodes CASSPPPGQGLYNEQFF.

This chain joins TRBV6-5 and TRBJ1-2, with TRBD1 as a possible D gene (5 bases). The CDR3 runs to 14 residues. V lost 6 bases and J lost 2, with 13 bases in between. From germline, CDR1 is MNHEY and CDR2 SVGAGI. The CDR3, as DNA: TGTGCCAGCAGCCTCGGGGGGGAGAACTATGGCTACACCTTC. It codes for CASSLGGENYGYTF.

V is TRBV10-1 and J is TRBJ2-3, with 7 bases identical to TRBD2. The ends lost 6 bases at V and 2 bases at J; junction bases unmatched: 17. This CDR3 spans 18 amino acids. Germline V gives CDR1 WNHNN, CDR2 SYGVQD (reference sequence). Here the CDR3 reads CASRGLQRGLLFTDTQYF. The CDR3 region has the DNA TGCGCCAGCAGGGGACTCCAGCGGGGACTCCTGTTCACAGATACGCAGTATTTT.

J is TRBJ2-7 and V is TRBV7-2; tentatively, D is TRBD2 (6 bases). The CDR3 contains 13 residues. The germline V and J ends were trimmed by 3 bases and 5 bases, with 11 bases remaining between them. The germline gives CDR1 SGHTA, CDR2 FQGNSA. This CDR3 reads CASSFGGAHEQYF. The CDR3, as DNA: TGTGCCAGCAGCTTCGGGGGTGCCCACGAGCAGTACTTC. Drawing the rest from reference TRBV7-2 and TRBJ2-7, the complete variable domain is GAGVSQSPSNKVTEKGKDVELRCDPISGHTALYWYRQSLGQGLEFLIYFQGNSAPDKSGLPSDRFSAERTGGSVSTLTIQRTQQEDSAVYLCASSFGGAHEQYFGPGTRLTVT.

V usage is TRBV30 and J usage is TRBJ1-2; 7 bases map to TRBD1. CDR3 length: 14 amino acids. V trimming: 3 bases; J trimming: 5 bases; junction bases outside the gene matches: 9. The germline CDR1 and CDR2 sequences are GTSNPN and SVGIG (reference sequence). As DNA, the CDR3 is TGTGCCTGGAGGGGAGAGGGGGCGGGTTATGGCTACACCTTC. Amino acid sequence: CAWRGEGAGYGYTF.

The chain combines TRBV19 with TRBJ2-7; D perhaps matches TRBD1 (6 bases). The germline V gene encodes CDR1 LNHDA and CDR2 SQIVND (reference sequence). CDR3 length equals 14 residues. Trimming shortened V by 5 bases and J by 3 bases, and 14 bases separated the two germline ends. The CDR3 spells CASSARGIGYEQYF. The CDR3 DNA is TGTGCCAGTAGTGCCAGGGGCATTGGCTACGAGCAGTACTTC.

CDR3 sequence reads: CASSLWTSGGTDTQYF. The CDR3 nucleotides read TGTGCCAGCAGTTTATGGACTAGCGGGGGCACAGATACGCAGTATTTT. The chain couples TRBV27 to TRBJ2-3; 12 bases map to TRBD2. This CDR3 region has 16 residues. The trim removed 1 base at V and 1 base at J, leaving 0 bases unmatched. CDR1 and CDR2 from the germline V gene are MNHEY and SMNVEV (reference sequence).

The CDR3 spells CASSYAGTEAFF. CDR3 nucleotide sequence: TGTGCCAGCAGCTATGCCGGCACTGAAGCTTTCTTT. The rearrangement joins TRBV11-3 to TRBJ1-1; D remains unclear. V lost 4 bases and J lost 4, with 7 bases in between. CDR1 SGHNT and CDR2 YENEEA come from the germline V gene. This CDR3 region has 12 residues.

The CDR3: CASSSFGTGDYEQYF. In nucleotides, the CDR3 is TGCGCCAGCAGTTCGTTCGGGACAGGGGACTACGAGCAGTACTTC. V gene TRBV4-1 combines with J gene TRBJ2-7; 10 nucleotides align to TRBD1. Germline V gene lookup returns CDR1 MGHRA and CDR2 YSYEKL. With 6 bases clipped from V and 3 bases from J, the junction kept 8 bases outside the gene matches. The CDR3 sequence is 15 residues long.

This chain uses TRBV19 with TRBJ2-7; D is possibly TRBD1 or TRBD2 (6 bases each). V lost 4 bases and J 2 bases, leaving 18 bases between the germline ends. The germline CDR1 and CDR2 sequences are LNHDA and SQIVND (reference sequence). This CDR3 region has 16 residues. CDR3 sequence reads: CASSTSVGGDPYEQYF. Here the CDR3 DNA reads TGTGCCAGTAGTACCAGCGTGGGGGGCGACCCCTACGAGCAGTACTTC.

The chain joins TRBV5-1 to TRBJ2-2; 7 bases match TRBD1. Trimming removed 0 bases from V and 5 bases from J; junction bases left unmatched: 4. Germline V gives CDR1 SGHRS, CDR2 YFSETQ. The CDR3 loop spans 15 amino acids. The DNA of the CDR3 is TGCGCCAGCAGCTTGGAAGGGGGCCGAACCGGGGAGCTGTTTTTT. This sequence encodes CASSLEGGRTGELFF.

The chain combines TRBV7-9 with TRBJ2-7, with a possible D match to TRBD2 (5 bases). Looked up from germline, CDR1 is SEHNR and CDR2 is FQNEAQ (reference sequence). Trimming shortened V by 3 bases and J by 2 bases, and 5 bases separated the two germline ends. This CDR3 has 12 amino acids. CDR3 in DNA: TGTGCCAGCAGCTTCGGGACCTACGAGCAGTACTTC. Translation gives CASSFGTYEQYF.

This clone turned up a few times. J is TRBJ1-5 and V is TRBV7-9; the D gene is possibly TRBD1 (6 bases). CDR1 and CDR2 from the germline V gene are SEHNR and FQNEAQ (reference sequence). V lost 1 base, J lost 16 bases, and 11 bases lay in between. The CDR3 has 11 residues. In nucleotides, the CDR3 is TGTGCCAGCAGCTTAGGGACAGATTACCATTTT. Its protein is CASSLGTDYHF.

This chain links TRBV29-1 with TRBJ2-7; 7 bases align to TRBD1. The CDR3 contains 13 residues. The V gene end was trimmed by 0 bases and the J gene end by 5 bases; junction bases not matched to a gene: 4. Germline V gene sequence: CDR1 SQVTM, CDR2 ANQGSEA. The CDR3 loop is CSVEEGTANEQYF. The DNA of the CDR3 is TGCAGCGTTGAAGAAGGGACAGCGAACGAGCAGTACTTC.

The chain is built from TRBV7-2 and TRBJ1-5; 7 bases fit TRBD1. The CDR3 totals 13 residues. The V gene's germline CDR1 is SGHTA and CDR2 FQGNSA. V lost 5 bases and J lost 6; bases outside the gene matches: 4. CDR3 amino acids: CASSGYRGQPQHF. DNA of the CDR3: TGTGCCAGCAGCGGATACAGGGGTCAGCCCCAGCATTTT. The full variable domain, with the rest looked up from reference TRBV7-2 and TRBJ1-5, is GAGVSQSPSNKVTEKGKDVELRCDPISGHTALYWYRQSLGQGLEFLIYFQGNSAPDKSGLPSDRFSAERTGGSVSTLTIQRTQQEDSAVYLCASSGYRGQPQHFGDGTRLSIL.

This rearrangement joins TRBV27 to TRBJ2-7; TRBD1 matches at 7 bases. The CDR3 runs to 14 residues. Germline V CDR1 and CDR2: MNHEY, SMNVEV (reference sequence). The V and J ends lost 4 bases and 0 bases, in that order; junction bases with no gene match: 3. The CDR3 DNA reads TGTGCCAGCAGTTCATGGGACAGCTCCTACGAGCAGTACTTC. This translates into CASSSWDSSYEQYF.

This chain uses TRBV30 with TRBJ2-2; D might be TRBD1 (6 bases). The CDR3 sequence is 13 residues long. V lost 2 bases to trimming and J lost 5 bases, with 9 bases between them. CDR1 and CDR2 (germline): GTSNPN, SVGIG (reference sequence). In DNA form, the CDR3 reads TGTGCCTGGAGTACAGGGCGTACCGGGGAGCTGTTTTTT. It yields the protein CAWSTGRTGELFF. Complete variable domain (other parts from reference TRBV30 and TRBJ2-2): SQTIHQWPATLVQPVGSPLSLECTVEGTSNPNLYWYRQAAGRGLQLLFYSVGIGQISSEVPQNLSASRPQDRQFILSSKKLLLSDSGFYLCAWSTGRTGELFFGEGSRLTVL.

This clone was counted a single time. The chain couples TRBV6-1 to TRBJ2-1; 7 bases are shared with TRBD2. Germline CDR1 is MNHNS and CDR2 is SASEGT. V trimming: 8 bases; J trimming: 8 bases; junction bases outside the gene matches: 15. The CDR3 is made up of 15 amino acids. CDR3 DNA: TGTGCCAGCTGCATAATCGTGGGAGGGGCCGATGAGCAGTTCTTC. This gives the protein CASCIIVGGADEQFF.

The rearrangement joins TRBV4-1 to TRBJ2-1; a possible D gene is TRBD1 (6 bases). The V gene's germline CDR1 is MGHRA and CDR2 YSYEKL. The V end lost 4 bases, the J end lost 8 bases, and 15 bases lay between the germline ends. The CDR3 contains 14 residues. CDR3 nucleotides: TGCGCCAGCAGCCCTAAACAGGGAATTTATGAGCAGTTCTTC. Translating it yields CASSPKQGIYEQFF.

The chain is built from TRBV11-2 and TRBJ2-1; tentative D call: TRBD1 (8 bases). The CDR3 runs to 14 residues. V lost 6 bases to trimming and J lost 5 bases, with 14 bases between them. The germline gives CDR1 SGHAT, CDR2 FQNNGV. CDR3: CASSITGGDNEQFF. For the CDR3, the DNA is TGTGCCAGCAGTATAACAGGGGGGGACAATGAGCAGTTCTTC.

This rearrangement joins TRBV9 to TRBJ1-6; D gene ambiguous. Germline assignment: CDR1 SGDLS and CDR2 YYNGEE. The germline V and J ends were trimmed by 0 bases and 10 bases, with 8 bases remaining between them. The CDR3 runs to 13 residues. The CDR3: CASSVGGNSPLHF. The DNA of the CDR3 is TGTGCCAGCAGCGTAGGGGGTAACTCACCCCTCCACTTT.

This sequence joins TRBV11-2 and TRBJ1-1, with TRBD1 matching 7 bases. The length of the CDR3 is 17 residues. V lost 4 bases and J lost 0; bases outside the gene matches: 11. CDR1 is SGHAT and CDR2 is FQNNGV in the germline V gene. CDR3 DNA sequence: TGTGCCAGCAGCTCCCTGAAGGGGGCCCGGATGAACACTGAAGCTTTCTTT. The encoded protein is CASSSLKGARMNTEAFF.

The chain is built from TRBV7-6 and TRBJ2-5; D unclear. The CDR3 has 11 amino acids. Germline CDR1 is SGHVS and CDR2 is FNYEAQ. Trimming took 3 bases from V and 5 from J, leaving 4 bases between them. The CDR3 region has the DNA TGTGCCAGCAGCTTCACTGAGACCCAGTACTTC. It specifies CASSFTETQYF.